Shown below are 7 T cell receptor beta chains from a single sample sequenced in a study of T cell repertoires in cytomegalovirus infection. In TCRdb, the reads were re-called with MiXCR into one record per CDR3 protein. The sample includes roughly 600,000 distinct CDR3 sequences, roughly 26% of them seen just once. Sequences were obtained from CD8+ T cells from PBMCs. These receptors originate from a human donor in good health (CMV status not recorded). Some clones in this sample may be carry-over from other donors' samples.

This clonotype was seen a few times. The chain uses TRBV14 and TRBJ1-1, with 8 bases aligning to TRBD1. The length of the CDR3 is 15 residues. From germline, CDR1 is SGHDN and CDR2 FVKESK. Trimming removed 4 bases from V and 4 bases from J; junction bases left unmatched: 8. The CDR3 reads CASSPRTGRATEAFF. The CDR3 DNA reads as TGTGCCAGCAGCCCTCGGACAGGGCGGGCCACTGAAGCTTTCTTT.

The chain carries TRBV6-8 and TRBJ2-1; 10 positions agree with TRBD1. The CDR3 has 15 residues. CDR1 is MNHGY, CDR2 SAAAGT, per germline. With V trimmed by 6 bases and J by 2 bases, 4 bases remained unmatched. DNA of the CDR3: TGTGCCAGCAGAGGGGGGACAGGGGCCTACAATGAGCAGTTCTTC. Protein product: CASRGGTGAYNEQFF.

As to this clonotype: A much larger clone lies a single base off, so this may be a read error. The chain carries TRBV7-2 and TRBJ1-4; the D is unclear. CDR3 length: 14 residues. Germline CDR1 SGHTA, CDR2 FQGNSA. The CDR3 DNA reads as TGTGTCAGCAGCATGGGTAGAACTAATGAAAAACTGTTTTTT. It codes for CVSSMGRTNEKLFF. Supplemented by reference TRBV7-2 and TRBJ1-4, the full variable domain reads GAGVSQSPSNKVTEKGKDVELRCDPISGHTALYWYRQSLGQGLEFLIYFQGNSAPDKSGLPSDRFSAERTGGSVSTLTIQRTQQEDSAVYLCVSSMGRTNEKLFFGSGTQLSVL.

Details on this clonotype: A much larger clonotype is one base distant, so this may be a read error. The V gene is TRBV6-5, the J gene TRBJ1-4; 7 nucleotides align to TRBD1. CDR3 length: 15 residues. Germline-derived CDR1 and CDR2 are MNHEY and SVGAGI. This CDR3 is CTSSYSTGIGIELFF. CDR3 DNA: TGTACCAGCAGTTACTCGACAGGGATTGGAATAGAACTGTTTTTT.

This clonotype was seen repeatedly, ten times or more. This rearrangement joins TRBV20-1 to TRBJ1-6, with D maybe TRBD1 (6 bases). The ends were cut back, 5 bases at V and 7 bases at J, with 12 bases in the middle. Per the germline V gene, CDR1 is DFQATT and CDR2 is SNEGSKA (reference sequence). The CDR3 consists of 13 residues. CDR3 DNA sequence: TGCAGTGCTCCCACAGGGTACAATTCACCCCTCCACTTT. It translates to CSAPTGYNSPLHF.

The gene calls are TRBV7-9 and TRBJ2-4, with TRBD1 matching over 7 bases. Germline V CDR1 and CDR2: SEHNR, FQNEAQ (reference sequence). J gave up 0 bases and V 4 bases, and 9 bases lay outside the gene matches. The CDR3 is 17 amino acids. CDR3 DNA: TGTGCCAGCAGCTCCACCGGGACAGCCTCAGCCAAAAACATTCAGTACTTC. This translates into CASSSTGTASAKNIQYF.

This clonotype was detected a few times. V and J are TRBV12-5 and TRBJ2-2; 8 bases agree with TRBD2. With V trimmed by 5 bases and J by 4 bases, 12 bases remained unmatched. CDR1 is LGHNT, CDR2 FRNRAP, per germline. This CDR3 region has 17 residues. The CDR3 spells CASGPGGSARGTGELFF. CDR3 coding DNA: TGTGCTAGTGGTCCGGGGGGGTCCGCGCGGGGCACCGGGGAGCTGTTTTTT.